These 21 T cell receptor beta chains were all obtained from the same sample, sequenced in a study of CXCR3-negative and CXCR3-positive naive CD8 T cells. The TRB libraries of cDNA were built by UMI-labeled 5' RACE. TCRdb derives one entry per CDR3 protein from the 5' RACE reads, leaving out DNA. This sample carries approximately 38,000 distinct CDR3 sequences, with less than 9.5% going to the ten biggest clones. Sequenced material: memory CD8+ T cells from blood. Receptors originate from a human donor in good health. Some clones in this sample may be carry-over from other donors' samples.

This chain joins TRBV27 and TRBJ2-7. The V gene's germline CDR1 is MNHEY and CDR2 SMNVEV (reference sequence). The CDR3 extends over 13 amino acids. CDR3 protein: CASTPSGSYEQYF.

This CDR3 is CASSQDWQGLGGYEQYF. This chain links TRBV4-3 with TRBJ2-7; TCRdb selects TRBD1, and the lack of DNA leaves this call unchecked. Germline V lookup: CDR1 LGHNA, CDR2 YSLEER. The CDR3 is 17 residues long.

The chain uses TRBV7-7 and TRBJ1-1. Looked up from germline, CDR1 is SSHAT and CDR2 is FNYEAQ (reference sequence). The CDR3 totals 13 residues. The CDR3 sequence: CASSLSVDTEAFF.

J is TRBJ2-3 and V is TRBV7-9; the TCRdb call, TRBD2, lacks DNA for checking. CDR1 is SEHNR, CDR2 FQNEAQ, per germline (reference sequence). There are 17 residues in the CDR3. The CDR3 loop is CASGDGRKEGDTDTQYF.

This chain connects TRBV12-3 or TRBV12-4 to TRBJ2-2; absent DNA, TCRdb's TRBD1 call cannot be checked. This CDR3 is built from 16 residues. This CDR3 reads CASSLGTEINTGELFF.

The gene calls are TRBV6-5 and TRBJ2-5; checking the TCRdb D call of TRBD1 is not possible without DNA. Per germline, CDR1 MNHEY and CDR2 SVGAGI. There are 17 residues in the CDR3. CDR3 residues: CASSYSQGRRGRETQYF.

V is TRBV11-2 and J is TRBJ2-7; TCRdb reports TRBD1, a call that lacks DNA to check it against. The germline gives CDR1 SGHAT, CDR2 FQNNGV. This CDR3 contains 13 residues. This CDR3 is CASSRSGAGEQYF.

The V call is TRBV12-3 or TRBV12-4, the J call TRBJ1-5. The CDR3 is 14 residues long. This CDR3 reads CASSPLSSNQPQHF.

The genes are TRBV7-9 and TRBJ1-1; the TRBD1 assignment by TCRdb is unverifiable without DNA. The germline V gene has CDR1 SEHNR and CDR2 FQNEAQ (reference sequence). This CDR3 comprises 15 residues. The CDR3 loop reads CASSLVAGTNTEAFF.

This chain uses TRBV4-1 with TRBJ2-5; TCRdb outputs TRBD2, but without DNA this stays unchecked. Looked up from germline, CDR1 is MGHRA and CDR2 is YSYEKL. The CDR3 sequence is 16 residues long. The CDR3 loop reads CASSQDRAADVETQYF.

This rearrangement joins TRBV6-2 or TRBV6-3 to TRBJ1-1; TCRdb calls TRBD1, which cannot be checked without DNA. The CDR3 sequence is 16 residues long. Germline-derived CDR1 and CDR2 are MNHEY and SVGEGT. The CDR3 is CASSYEFGGSDTEAFF.

V and J are TRBV7-9 and TRBJ1-1. The CDR3 extends over 14 amino acids. Germline CDR1 is SEHNR and CDR2 is FQNEAQ (reference sequence). CDR3 in amino acids: CASSHGPKGTEAFF.

This sequence joins TRBV5-5 and TRBJ2-1. The CDR3 spans 15 residues. Germline assignment: CDR1 SGHKS and CDR2 YYEKEE (reference sequence). The CDR3 is CASSLESGNYNEQFF.

The rearrangement links TRBV11-2 to TRBJ2-7; TCRdb lists TRBD2, though no DNA is available to test this call. CDR1 and CDR2 (germline): SGHAT, FQNNGV. CDR3 length equals 17 residues. The chain's CDR3 is CASSLTPGGLHSYEQYF. Using reference TRBV11-2 and TRBJ2-7 for the parts outside the CDR3, the full variable domain is EAGVAQSPRYKIIEKRQSVAFWCNPISGHATLYWYQQILGQGPKLLIQFQNNGVVDDSQLPKDRFSAERLKGVDSTLKIQPAKLEDSAVYLCASSLTPGGLHSYEQYFGPGTRLTVT.

This chain joins TRBV7-9 and TRBJ1-2; as DNA is missing, the TRBD1 call by TCRdb cannot be tested. The CDR3 contains 15 residues. Germline lookup yields CDR1 SEHNR and CDR2 FQNEAQ (reference sequence). The chain's CDR3 is CASSQRDRGIDGYTF.

J is TRBJ1-1 and V is TRBV6-1. The CDR3 spans 14 residues. Germline CDR1 and CDR2: MNHNS and SASEGT. CDR3 region: CASSVGMELTEAFF.

This clonotype is classed as medium-sized (0.01 to 0.1%) by frequency. The chain uses TRBV29-1 and TRBJ2-1; without DNA, the TCRdb call of TRBD1 cannot be checked. The CDR3 is 11 residues long. Germline V gene sequence: CDR1 SQVTM, CDR2 ANQGSEA. The CDR3: CSGDRYNEQFF.

This chain connects TRBV12-3 or TRBV12-4 to TRBJ2-1; the TRBD1 assignment by TCRdb is unverifiable without DNA. The CDR3 is made up of 12 amino acids. The chain's CDR3 is CASSLVRGEQFF.

The gene calls are TRBV12-3 or TRBV12-4 and TRBJ2-7. This CDR3 comprises 13 residues. This CDR3 reads CASSLQRIHEQYF.

The genes are TRBV29-1 and TRBJ2-2; TCRdb's D gene call, TRBD1, goes unchecked for lack of DNA. Per the germline V gene, CDR1 is SQVTM and CDR2 is ANQGSEA. This CDR3 contains 18 residues. This CDR3 is CSVEDLGTGGANTGELFF.

The V call is TRBV7-9, the J call TRBJ1-4; TCRdb gives TRBD1 as the D gene, but with no DNA this cannot be confirmed. Germline V gene lookup returns CDR1 SEHNR and CDR2 FQNEAQ (reference sequence). The CDR3 covers 16 residues. The CDR3 loop reads CASSLARVTGNEKLFF.